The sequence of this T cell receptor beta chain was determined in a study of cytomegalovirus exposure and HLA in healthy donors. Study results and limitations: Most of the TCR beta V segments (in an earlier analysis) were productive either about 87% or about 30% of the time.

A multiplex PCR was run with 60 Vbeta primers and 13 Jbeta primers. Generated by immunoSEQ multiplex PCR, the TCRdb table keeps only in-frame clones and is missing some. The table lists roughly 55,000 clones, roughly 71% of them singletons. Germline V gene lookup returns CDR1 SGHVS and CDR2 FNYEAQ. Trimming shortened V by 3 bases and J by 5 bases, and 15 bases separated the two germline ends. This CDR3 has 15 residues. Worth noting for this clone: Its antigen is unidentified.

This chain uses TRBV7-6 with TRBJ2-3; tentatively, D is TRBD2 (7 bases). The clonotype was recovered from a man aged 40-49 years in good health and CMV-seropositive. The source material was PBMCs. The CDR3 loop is CASSFPGGNVDTQYF. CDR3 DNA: TGTGCCAGCAGCTTCCCGGGGGGCAACGTAGATACGCAGTATTTT.